This entry is about one TCR beta chain. The antigen it recognizes is unknown. No per-base quality is available; no much larger clone lies one base away. The germline V gene yields SGHDT for CDR1 and YYEEEE for CDR2. V trim: 4 bases; J trim: 6 bases; unmatched bases: 6. Reading from cysteine to phenylalanine, the CDR3 counts 13 amino acids. The read is trimmed to its CDR3 DNA, 39 bases read in frame from base 1. The data were taken from a study of T cells after yellow fever vaccination (dated by TCRdb to the late 2010s). For the wider study: The SMART-Seq v4 Ultra Low Input RNA kit was used to prepare libraries from fractions with low cell numbers. To follow T-cell clones before and after primary and booster YFV17D yellow fever vaccination, bulk TCR alpha and beta repertoires were sequenced over time. Two healthy male donors, one aged 18 to 30 and one aged 30 to 40 years, made up the cohort. Blood samples were taken at several timepoints before and after primary and secondary immunization, and bulk PBMC replicates and cell subsets were isolated. The research as a whole found: Compared with the primary T-cell response, the secondary T-cell response was faster but weaker, reaching its peak on day 5 rather than on day 15. A small fraction of clonotypes showed up in both the CD4 and CD8 compartments, probably as a result of convergent recombination. Only two donors were included in the study, so the extent to which the findings can be generalized is limited. After the booster, most clones that had expanded after primary vaccination were detected again (approximately 96% of CD4 and around 88% of CD8), suggesting broad maintenance of memory. FACS-sorted repertoires could contain abundant contaminating clonotypes from the bulk population, so computational filtering was required.

This sample's treatment or condition label indicates: live attenuated yellow fever vaccine strain. Two biological replicates of bulk PBMCs were collected at each blood-draw timepoint. A standard Ficoll-Paque protocol was used to isolate PBMCs from peripheral blood. TriZol was used to extract RNA from bulk PBMCs, CD4 and CD8 fractions, and dextramer-positive and dextramer-negative fractions. TCR cDNA was synthesized by 5'RACE template switching, which introduced a universal primer site and unique molecular identifiers. Priming of cDNA synthesis was performed from both the TCR alpha and TCR beta constant segments. Two PCR steps were used to amplify libraries, with sample barcodes and sequencing adapters being added in the second step. Sequencing of the libraries was done on either Illumina HiSeq 2500 (2x100 bp) or NovaSeq (2x150 bp). For the original study's pipeline: Demultiplexing of reads and collapsing into UMI consensus sequences were performed with MIGEC, and V(D)J alignment was carried out with MiXCR. Using edgeR on replicate PBMC samples, clonotypes were called vaccine-responding if FDR was below 0.01 and the log2 fold change was above 5 up to day 15. Each bulk clonotype was labeled CD4 or CD8 based on which sequenced repertoire, CD4 or CD8, contained the clonotype at higher abundance. The raw public reads went through TCRdb reprocessing: fastp at Q25, MiXCR clone calling, in-frame beta chains kept. Every entry covers one CDR3 protein and lists the most common genes and DNA from its rows. None of the V and J calls come from the authors' own analysis; TCRdb made them. This sample comprises under 600,000 distinct CDR3 sequences, approximately 15% of them detected only once. The ten largest clones add up to over 12% of the sample.

The chain is assembled from TRBV5-6 and TRBJ1-2; 7 bases in the junction line up with TRBD1. This material consisted of PBMCs, taken on the day of the yellow fever booster vaccination. The TCR sequence derives from a man aged 25-45 years who received the YFV17D yellow fever vaccine. The DNA sequence is TGTGCCAGCAGCAGAGGGGGCCAGAATGGCTACACCTTC. It is translated as CASSRGGQNGYTF.